Listed here are 5 T cell receptor beta chains from one sample, sequenced in a study of beta chain features in type 1 diabetes listed by TCRdb under 2018. Library construction relied on the immunoSEQ multiplex PCR assay. The High Capacity cDNA Reverse Transcription Kit was used to reverse transcribe all of the isolated RNA, meaning that expressed TCRB transcripts were what got sequenced. Here the immuneACCESS table is served through TCRdb, limited to in-frame sequences with V and J called. Missing clones are a known gap in these copies; in checked studies unresolved V genes cover under half, and the rest lacks a known reason. The sample data list roughly 140,000 clones, and roughly 53% of these were observed just once. Jointly, the top ten make up 0.35% to 0.5% of the sample. Specimen: Tregs from blood. The label giving this sample's cell subset or site can be read as: regulatory CD4+ T cells. Receptors originate from a young man in good health.

The chain joins TRBV18 to TRBJ2-1, with TRBD2 identical over 10 bases. Trimming took 3 bases from V and 7 from J; bases not matched to a gene: 6. Germline CDR1 is KGHSH and CDR2 is LQKENI. The CDR3 loop spans 15 amino acids. In DNA form, the CDR3 reads TGTGCCAGCTCACCGGTTACTAGCGGGGCTAATGAGCAGTTCTTC. Its translation: CASSPVTSGANEQFF.

This clone has only one observation. The chain has TRBV5-1 and TRBJ2-7, with 7 bases lining up with TRBD1. The J segment lost 2 bases and the V segment lost 2 bases, leaving 7 bases of the junction unmatched. Germline V gene sequence: CDR1 SGHRS, CDR2 YFSETQ. CDR3 length: 15 residues. The CDR3, as DNA: TGCGCCAGCAGCTTCGCCGGGACAGTTACCTACGAGCAGTACTTC. The encoded protein is CASSFAGTVTYEQYF. The whole variable domain, remainder taken from reference TRBV5-1 and TRBJ2-7, is KAGVTQTPRYLIKTRGQQVTLSCSPISGHRSVSWYQQTPGQGLQFLFEYFSETQRNKGNFPGRFSGRQFSNSRSEMNVSTLELGDSALYLCASSFAGTVTYEQYFGPGTRLTVT.

This chain links TRBV13 with TRBJ2-7, with D maybe TRBD2 (6 bases). The CDR3 has 15 amino acids. Looked up from germline, CDR1 is PRHDT and CDR2 is FYEKMQ (reference sequence). Trimming removed 2 bases at V and 4 bases at J, with 15 bases between. The CDR3 coding sequence is TGTGCCAGCAGCTTACTTCCCGGGAGCGGGTACGAGCAGTACTTC. Protein: CASSLLPGSGYEQYF.

This chain uses TRBV5-3 with TRBJ1-4; 8 bases agree with TRBD1. TRBV5-3 is an ORF, with its function uncertain. CDR3 length: 16 residues. J lost 7 bases, V lost 4 bases, and 12 bases had no gene match. CDR3 DNA sequence: TGTGCCAGAAGCATCGCTCAGGGACAGGCAAGTGAAAAACTGTTTTTT. Encoded protein: CARSIAQGQASEKLFF.

The chain has TRBV19 and TRBJ2-3; D possibly corresponds to TRBD2 (5 bases). V lost 6 bases, J lost 6 bases, and 13 bases lay in between. This CDR3 has 13 amino acids. CDR1 is LNHDA and CDR2 is SQIVND in the germline V gene (reference sequence). CDR3 coding DNA: TGTGCCAGTAGCGCGGGCCCGACCGATACGCAGTATTTT. Amino acids: CASSAGPTDTQYF.